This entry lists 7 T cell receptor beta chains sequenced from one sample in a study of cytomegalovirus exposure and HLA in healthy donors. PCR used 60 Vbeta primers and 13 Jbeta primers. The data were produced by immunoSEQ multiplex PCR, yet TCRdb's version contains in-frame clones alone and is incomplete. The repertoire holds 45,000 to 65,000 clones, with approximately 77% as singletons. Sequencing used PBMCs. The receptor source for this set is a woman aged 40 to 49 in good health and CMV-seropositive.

The CDR3 DNA sequence: TGTGCCAGCAGTGACCTCCCTATCCCCGGGACAGGGGGACGGAACGAGCAGTACTTC. Translated: CASSDLPIPGTGGRNEQYF. The chain carries TRBV6-1 and TRBJ2-7, with TRBD1 matching 11 bases. The V gene end was trimmed by 3 bases and the J gene end by 5 bases; junction bases not matched to a gene: 18. In germline, CDR1 is MNHNS, CDR2 SASEGT. This CDR3 has 19 amino acids.

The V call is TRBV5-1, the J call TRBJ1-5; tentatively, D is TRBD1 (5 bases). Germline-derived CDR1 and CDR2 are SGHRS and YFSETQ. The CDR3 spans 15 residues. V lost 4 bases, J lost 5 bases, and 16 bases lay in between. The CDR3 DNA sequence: TGCGCCAGCAGCCCTTGGGGCGGCGACGATCAGCCCCAGCATTTT. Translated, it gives CASSPWGGDDQPQHF.

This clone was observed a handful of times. This CDR3 is CASKDTGWDEKLFF. CDR3 nucleotide sequence: TGTGCCAGCAAAGACACAGGGTGGGATGAAAAACTGTTTTTT. The V gene is TRBV6-5, the J gene TRBJ1-4, with a possible D match to TRBD1 (6 bases). In germline, CDR1 is MNHEY, CDR2 SVGAGI. Deletions cut 7 bases from V and 6 bases from J, with 15 bases between. This CDR3 comprises 14 residues.

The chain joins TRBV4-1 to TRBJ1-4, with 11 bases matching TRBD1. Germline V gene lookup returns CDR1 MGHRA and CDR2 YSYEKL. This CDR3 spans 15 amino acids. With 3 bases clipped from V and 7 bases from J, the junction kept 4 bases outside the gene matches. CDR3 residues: CASSQGDRGAEKLFF. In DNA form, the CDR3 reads TGCGCCAGCAGCCAGGGGGACAGGGGGGCTGAAAAACTGTTTTTT.

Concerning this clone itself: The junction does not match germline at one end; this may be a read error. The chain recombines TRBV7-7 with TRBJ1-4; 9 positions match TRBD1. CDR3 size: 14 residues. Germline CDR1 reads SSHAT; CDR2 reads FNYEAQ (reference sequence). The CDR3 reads CASSPDRGDEKLFF. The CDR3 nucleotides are TGTGCTAGCAGCCCGGACAGGGGAGATGAAAAACTGTTTTTT.

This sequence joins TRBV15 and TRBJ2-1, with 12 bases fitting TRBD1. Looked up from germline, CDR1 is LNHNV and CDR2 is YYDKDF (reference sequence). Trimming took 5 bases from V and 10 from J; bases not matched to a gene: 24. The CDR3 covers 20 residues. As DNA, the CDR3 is TGTGCCACCAGCTCGCCCCGGGACAGGGGGCACCTAGGGTCCAAAAGGGAGCAGTTCTTC. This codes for CATSSPRDRGHLGSKREQFF.

The CDR3 DNA follows: TGTGCCAGCAGTGAAAATGAAGGAGCCCAAGAGACCCAGTACTTC. Translating gives CASSENEGAQETQYF. The rearrangement joins TRBV6-1 to TRBJ2-5; D gene uncertain. V was cut by 2 bases and J by 1 base, with 11 bases left in between. Germline V CDR1 and CDR2: MNHNS, SASEGT. The CDR3 extends over 15 amino acids.